The rows below give T cell receptor beta chains drawn from one sample of a study of OX40 agonist ivuxolimab in advanced cancers. The method was immunoSEQ multiplex PCR; TCRdb's version includes in-frame clones alone and lacks a portion of them. This sample has about 36,000 clones, with around four fifths found just once. Sequencing was performed on CD4+ or CD8+ T cells sorted from blood, taken in a trial of the OX40 agonist ivuxolimab. All receptors come from an adult with an advanced solid tumor such as melanoma, head and neck, liver or kidney cancer. CDR3s include the opening cysteine and the closing phenylalanine or tryptophan. The D gene is left open where the match is weak. Clone size is not always given. Where it is, it says once, few, many or a class for expanded clones.

d_call,v_call,clone_size,j_call,cdr3_nt,cdr3_aa
NA,TRBV6-5,NA,TRBJ1-2,TGTGCCAGCAGTTACGAAGGCGGCAGGCGAGGCTACACCTTC,CASSYEGGRRGYTF
NA,TRBV21-1,NA,TRBJ2-5,TGTGCCAGCAGCACGGGATCTACAGCGTACCAAGAGACCCAGTACTTC,CASSTGSTAYQETQYF
NA,TRBV7-3,medium-sized,TRBJ2-7,TGTGCCAGCAGCTCCGAGCAGTACTTC,CASSSEQYF
NA,TRBV7-6,NA,TRBJ2-5,TGTGCCAGCAGCTTAGTAGGGGAAGAGACCCAGTACTTC,CASSLVGEETQYF
NA,TRBV5-1,NA,TRBJ2-2,TGCGCCAGCAAACTGCGGACAGGGGAGCTGTTTTTT,CASKLRTGELFF
NA,TRBV7-9,NA,TRBJ2-5,TGTGCCAGCAGCCCCGTGGGGGGCTCGTACCAAGAGACCCAGTACTTC,CASSPVGGSYQETQYF
NA,TRBV4-1,NA,TRBJ2-5,TGCGCCAGCAGCCAATTGACAGGAGGGCAAGAGACCCAGTACTTC,CASSQLTGGQETQYF
NA,TRBV9,NA,TRBJ1-1,TGTGCCAGCAGCGTAAGTTGGGGGGCGAACACTGAAGCTTTCTTT,CASSVSWGANTEAFF
TRBD2,TRBV5-1,NA,TRBJ2-7,TGCGCCAGCAGCTTGGCGCGGGCGGGAGGAAGCTACGAGCAGTACTTC,CASSLARAGGSYEQYF
NA,TRBV29-1,NA,TRBJ1-2,TGCAGCGTTAGACAGCCTTATGGCTACACCTTC,CSVRQPYGYTF
NA,TRBV6-5,few,TRBJ2-4,TGTGCCAGCAGTCTGGGAAGGGGAGCCAAAAACATTCAGTACTTC,CASSLGRGAKNIQYF
NA,TRBV19,NA,TRBJ2-1,TGTGCCAGTAGTATCGGCGTCTCCCTCTCCTACAATGAGCAGTTCTTC,CASSIGVSLSYNEQFF
NA,TRBV30,few,TRBJ1-4,TGTGCCTTGGAATCCAGGGAGAATGAAAAACTGTTTTTT,CALESRENEKLFF
NA,TRBV2,NA,TRBJ2-5,TGTGCCAGCGGAGGTAGTCGGGAGACCCAGTACTTC,CASGGSRETQYF
NA,TRBV29-1,NA,TRBJ2-1,TGCAGCGTTGGGACAGACCTGCAGTTCTTC,CSVGTDLQFF
TRBD2,TRBV9,NA,TRBJ2-3,TGTGCCAGCAGCCTGAGAGCGGGAGGGCCGAATGGCGATACGCAGTATTTT,CASSLRAGGPNGDTQYF
NA,TRBV9,NA,TRBJ2-4,TGTGCCAGCAGGTCCGGGGCCCGTGGGGTAACCGGAAACATTCAGTACTTC,CASRSGARGVTGNIQYF
NA,TRBV28,NA,TRBJ2-7,TGTGCCAGCTCACGGGGGCCCTACGAGCAGTACTTC,CASSRGPYEQYF
TRBD1,TRBV7-2,NA,TRBJ1-4,TGTGCCAGCAGCCGGGACAGAGGTGAAAAACTGTTTTTT,CASSRDRGEKLFF
NA,TRBV19,once,TRBJ2-1,TGTGCCAGTAGTAGCCCTAGAAGCTCCTACAATGAGCAGTTCTTC,CASSSPRSSYNEQFF
TRBD2,TRBV19,NA,TRBJ2-1,TGTGCCAGTAGTAGCCTCTCGGGACTAGCGGGACAGAGCTCCTACAATGAGCAGTTCTTC,CASSSLSGLAGQSSYNEQFF
NA,TRBV6-5,once,TRBJ1-1,TGTGCCAGCAGTTACTCCGGGACGAACACTGAAGCTTTCTTT,CASSYSGTNTEAFF
NA,TRBV7-5,NA,TRBJ1-2,TGTGTCAGAAGCTTATTTTCCCGGGACGGGAACTATGGCTACACCTTC,CVRSLFSRDGNYGYTF
TRBD1,TRBV28,NA,TRBJ2-2,TGTGCCAGCAGGACAGGGCGGAACACCGGGGAGCTGTTTTTT,CASRTGRNTGELFF
TRBD1,TRBV19,few,TRBJ1-1,TGTGCCAGTAGTCCTCACAGGGGAATTGAAGCTTTCTTT,CASSPHRGIEAFF
TRBD2,TRBV5-6,NA,TRBJ2-5,TGTGCCAGCAGCGTACTTCGCGGGGGGACGCAAGAGACCCAGTACTTC,CASSVLRGGTQETQYF
NA,TRBV2,NA,TRBJ2-7,TGTGCCAGCAGAATACAGGGATCCTACGAGCAGTACTTC,CASRIQGSYEQYF
NA,TRBV4-1,NA,TRBJ1-1,TGCGCCAGCAGCCTAAAGGAGGGGTGGGGGACTGAAGCTTTCTTT,CASSLKEGWGTEAFF
TRBD1,TRBV7-3,NA,TRBJ1-2,TGTGCCAGCAGCTTAACGCCCGGGACAGGGCCATTTAATTGCTACACCTTC,CASSLTPGTGPFNCYTF
TRBD1,TRBV18,NA,TRBJ1-1,TGTGCCAGCTCAAACACAGGGGACACTGAAGCTTTCTTT,CASSNTGDTEAFF
NA,TRBV6-5,NA,TRBJ1-6,TGTGCCAGCAGTTACTCGATGGGAGCGGGGAATTCACCCCTCCACTTT,CASSYSMGAGNSPLHF
NA,TRBV2,NA,TRBJ2-5,TGTGCCAGCATGGTTGGAGGCGACCAAGAGACCCAGTACTTC,CASMVGGDQETQYF
NA,TRBV29-1,NA,TRBJ2-3,TGCAGCGTTGATGGGGAGTTCGGCACAGATACGCAGTATTTT,CSVDGEFGTDTQYF